The present T cell receptor beta chain was sequenced within a study of blood T cell repertoires in COVID-19. Study background: T cells, B-cell-depleted T cells, or PBMCs supplied cDNA or gDNA.

CDR1 is LGHDT, CDR2 YNNKEL, per germline (reference sequence). The CDR3 length is 18 residues. The trim removed 1 base at V and 6 bases at J, leaving 11 bases unmatched. Repertoires were generated with immunoSEQ multiplex PCR, while TCRdb's copy carries only in-frame clones and drops some. This sample yields 190,000 or so clones, of which roughly 83% are seen a single time; roughly 8.7% belongs to the top ten. Recovery meant two consecutive negative NP/OP PCR tests, professional clearance, or resolved symptoms. Source material: PBMCs or T cells enriched from blood (not recorded which). This chain links TRBV3-1 (or the pseudogene TRBV3-2) with TRBJ2-2, with 10 bases that match TRBD2. The clonotype was recovered from a woman younger than 45 who had recovered from COVID-19. The CDR3 region has the DNA TGTGCCAGCAGCCAAGTTGGGAAGCGGGAGGGTGTTGCCGGGGAGCTGTTTTTT. This sequence encodes CASSQVGKREGVAGELFF.